This T cell receptor beta chain came from a study of cytomegalovirus exposure and HLA in healthy donors. Broader study findings: A list of roughly 160 TCR beta chains associated with cytomegalovirus was given. It was in a later analysis that TCR association rates were seen to vary by HLA locus, highest for DRB1 and lowest for HLA-C. CMV serostatus was the sole immune exposure information available. Association with HLA alleles at 0.05 false discovery rate was found for 16,951 TCR beta sequences in a later analysis.

Trimming pared 5 bases from V and 6 bases from J, leaving 13 bases between. This CDR3 is built from 13 residues. In germline, CDR1 is SGHTA, CDR2 FQGNSA. As regards this clone: The target antigen is unknown.

It was with 60 Vbeta and 13 Jbeta primers that the PCR ran. Generated by immunoSEQ multiplex PCR, the TCRdb table keeps only in-frame clones and is missing some. The table lists some 55,000 clones. The J gene is TRBJ1-2, the V gene TRBV7-2; D remains unclear. This TCR was recovered from a woman in her 40s in good health and CMV-seronegative. Material: PBMCs. CDR3 nucleotide sequence: TGTGCCAGCAGCAGCGGACGCCACCATGGCTACACCTTC. Protein sequence: CASSSGRHHGYTF.